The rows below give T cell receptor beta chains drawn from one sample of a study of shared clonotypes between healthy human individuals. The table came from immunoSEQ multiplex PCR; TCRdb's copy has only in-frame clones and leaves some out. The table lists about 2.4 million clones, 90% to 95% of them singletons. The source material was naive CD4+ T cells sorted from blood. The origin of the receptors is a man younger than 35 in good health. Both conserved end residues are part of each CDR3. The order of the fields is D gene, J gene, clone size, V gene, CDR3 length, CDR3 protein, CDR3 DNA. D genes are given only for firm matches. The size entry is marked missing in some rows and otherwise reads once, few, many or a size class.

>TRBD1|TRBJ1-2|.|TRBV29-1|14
CSVERGTANYGYTF
TGCAGCGTTGAACGGGGGACAGCTAACTATGGCTACACCTTC
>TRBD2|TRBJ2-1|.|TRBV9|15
CASSVGTTWGNEQFF
TGTGCCAGCAGCGTCGGGACTACCTGGGGCAATGAGCAGTTCTTC
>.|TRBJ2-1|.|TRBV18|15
CASSPGLSSYNEQFF
TGTGCCAGCTCACCAGGCCTGAGTTCCTACAATGAGCAGTTCTTC
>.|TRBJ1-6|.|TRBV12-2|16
CASRIVQGRRDSPLHF
TGTGCAAGTCGCATAGTCCAGGGGAGGAGAGATTCACCCCTCCACTTT
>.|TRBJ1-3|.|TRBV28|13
CASTPRELYTIYF
TGTGCCAGCACCCCCCGAGAGCTCTACACCATATATTTT
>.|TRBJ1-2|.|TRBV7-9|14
CASSFRGASRGYTF
TGTGCCAGCAGCTTTCGGGGCGCCTCAAGGGGCTACACCTTC
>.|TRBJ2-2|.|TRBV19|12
CASRRNTGELFF
TGTGCCAGTAGACGGAACACCGGGGAGCTGTTTTTT
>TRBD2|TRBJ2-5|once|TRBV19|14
CASSSGGGRETQYF
TGTGCCAGTAGCAGTGGGGGGGGTCGGGAGACCCAGTACTTC
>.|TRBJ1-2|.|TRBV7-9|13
CASSRQENYGYTF
TGTGCCAGCAGCCGCCAGGAGAACTATGGCTACACCTTC
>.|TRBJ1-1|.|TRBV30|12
CAWSLGPEGAFF
TGTGCCTGGAGTCTGGGTCCGGAGGGAGCTTTCTTT
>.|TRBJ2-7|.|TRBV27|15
CASSLGWASSYEQYF
TGTGCCAGCAGTCTGGGTTGGGCCTCCTCCTACGAGCAGTACTTC
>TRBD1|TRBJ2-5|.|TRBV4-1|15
CASSLRTGVVETQYF
TGCGCCAGCAGCCTAAGAACAGGGGTCGTAGAGACCCAGTACTTC
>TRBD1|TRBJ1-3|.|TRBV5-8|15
CASSPWVQGGNTIYF
TGTGCCAGCAGCCCGTGGGTACAGGGGGGAAACACCATATATTTT
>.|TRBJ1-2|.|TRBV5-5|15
CASSPGNRDDYGYTF
TGTGCCAGCAGCCCGGGAAACAGGGACGACTATGGCTACACCTTC
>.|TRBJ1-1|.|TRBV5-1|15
CASSLSAGVPTEAFF
TGCGCCAGCAGCTTGTCGGCGGGAGTCCCCACTGAAGCTTTCTTT
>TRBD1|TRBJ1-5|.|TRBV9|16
CASSASTGGQGQPQHF
TGTGCCAGCAGCGCATCGACAGGGGGTCAGGGTCAGCCCCAGCATTTT
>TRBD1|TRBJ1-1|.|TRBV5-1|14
CASSPGGLNTEAFF
TGCGCCAGCAGCCCAGGGGGCTTGAACACTGAAGCTTTCTTT
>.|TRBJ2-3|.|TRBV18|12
CASSPNSDTQYF
TGTGCCAGCTCACCAAATTCAGATACGCAGTATTTT
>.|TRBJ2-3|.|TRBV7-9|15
CASSQGLALSDTQYF
TGTGCCAGCAGCCAAGGGCTAGCTCTGTCAGATACGCAGTATTTT
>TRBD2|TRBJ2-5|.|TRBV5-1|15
CASSTGLAGDETQYF
TGCGCCAGCAGCACGGGACTAGCGGGAGACGAGACCCAGTACTTC
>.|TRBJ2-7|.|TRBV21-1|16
CASSSGLAGPSYEQYF
TGTGCCAGCAGCTCAGGACTAGCGGGGCCTTCCTACGAGCAGTACTTC
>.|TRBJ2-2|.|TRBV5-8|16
CASSLVWQGATGELFF
TGTGCCAGCAGCTTGGTCTGGCAGGGTGCCACCGGGGAGCTGTTTTTT
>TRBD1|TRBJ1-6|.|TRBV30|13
CAWSRGQNSPLHF
TGTGCCTGGAGTAGGGGGCAGAATTCACCCCTCCACTTT
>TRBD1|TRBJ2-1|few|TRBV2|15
CASGGQTTSYNEQFF
TGTGCCAGCGGGGGACAGACAACCTCCTACAATGAGCAGTTCTTC
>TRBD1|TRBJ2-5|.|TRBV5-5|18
CASSLAGQGRNIQETQYF
TGTGCCAGCAGCTTGGCGGGACAGGGACGTAATATCCAAGAGACCCAGTACTTC
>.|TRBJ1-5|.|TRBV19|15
CASSMGRASNQPQHF
TGTGCCAGTAGTATGGGCAGGGCGAGCAATCAGCCCCAGCATTTT
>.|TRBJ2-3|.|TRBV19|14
CASSISTATDTQYF
TGTGCCAGTAGTATTAGTACTGCCACAGATACGCAGTATTTT
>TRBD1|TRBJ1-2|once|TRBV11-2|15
CASSLDGQGFYGYTF
TGTGCCAGCAGCTTAGATGGACAGGGATTCTATGGCTACACCTTC